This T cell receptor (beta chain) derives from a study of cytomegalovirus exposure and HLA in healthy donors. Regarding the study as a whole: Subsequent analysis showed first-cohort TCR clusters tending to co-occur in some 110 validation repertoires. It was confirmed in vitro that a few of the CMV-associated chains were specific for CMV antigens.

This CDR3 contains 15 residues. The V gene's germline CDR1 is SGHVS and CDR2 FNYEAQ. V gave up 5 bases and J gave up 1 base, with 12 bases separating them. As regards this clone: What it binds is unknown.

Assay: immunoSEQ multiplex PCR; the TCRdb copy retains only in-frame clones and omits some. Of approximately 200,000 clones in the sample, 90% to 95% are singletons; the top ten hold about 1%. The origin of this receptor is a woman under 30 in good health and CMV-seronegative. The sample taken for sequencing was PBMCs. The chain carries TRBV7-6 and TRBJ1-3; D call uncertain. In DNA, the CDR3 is TGTGCCAGCAGCCAATGGTCAGATTCTGGAAACACCATATATTTT. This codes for CASSQWSDSGNTIYF.